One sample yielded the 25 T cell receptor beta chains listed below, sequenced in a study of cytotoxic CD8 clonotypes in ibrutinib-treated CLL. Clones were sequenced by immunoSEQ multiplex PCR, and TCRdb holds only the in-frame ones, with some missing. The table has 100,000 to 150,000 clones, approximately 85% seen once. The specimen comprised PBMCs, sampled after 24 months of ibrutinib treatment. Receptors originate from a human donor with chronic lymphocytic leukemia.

CDR3 coding DNA: TGTGCCAGCAGCGTAGCTGAGGGAAAGTACGAGCAGTACTTC. Its protein is CASSVAEGKYEQYF. This sequence joins TRBV9 and TRBJ2-7, with D perhaps matching TRBD2 (5 bases). CDR1 and CDR2 (germline): SGDLS, YYNGEE. This CDR3 contains 14 residues. Trimming shortened V by 0 bases and J by 4 bases, and 11 bases separated the two germline ends.

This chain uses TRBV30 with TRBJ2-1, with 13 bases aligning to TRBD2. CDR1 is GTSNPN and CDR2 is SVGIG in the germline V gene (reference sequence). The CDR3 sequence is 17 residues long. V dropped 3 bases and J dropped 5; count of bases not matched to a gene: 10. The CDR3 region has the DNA TGTGCCTGGAGCCGAGACCGGACTAGCGGGGGTCACAATGAGCAGTTCTTC. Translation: CAWSRDRTSGGHNEQFF.

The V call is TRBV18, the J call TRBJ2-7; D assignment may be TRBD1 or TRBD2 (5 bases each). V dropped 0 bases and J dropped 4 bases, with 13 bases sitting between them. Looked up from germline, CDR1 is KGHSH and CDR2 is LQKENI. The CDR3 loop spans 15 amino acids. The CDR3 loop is CASSPPRGDLYEQYF. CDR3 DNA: TGTGCCAGCTCACCACCAAGGGGAGATCTTTACGAGCAGTACTTC.

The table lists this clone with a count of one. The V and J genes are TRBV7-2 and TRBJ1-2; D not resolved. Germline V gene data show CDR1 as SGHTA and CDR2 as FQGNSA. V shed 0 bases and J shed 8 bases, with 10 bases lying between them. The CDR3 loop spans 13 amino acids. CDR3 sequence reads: CASSLAALRGYTF. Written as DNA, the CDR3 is TGTGCCAGCAGCTTAGCGGCCCTTCGAGGCTACACCTTC.

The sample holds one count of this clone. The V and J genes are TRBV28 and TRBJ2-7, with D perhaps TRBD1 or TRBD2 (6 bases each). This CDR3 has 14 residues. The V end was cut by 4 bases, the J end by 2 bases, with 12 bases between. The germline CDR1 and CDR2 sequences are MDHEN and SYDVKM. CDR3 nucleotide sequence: TGTGCCAGCAGTTGGCGGGACACCACCTACGAGCAGTACTTC. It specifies CASSWRDTTYEQYF.

CDR3 nucleotides: TGTGCCAGCAACCCCGGAGGGTATTATGGCTACACCTTC. Translation: CASNPGGYYGYTF. This chain joins TRBV28 and TRBJ1-2; D unclear. Germline V lookup: CDR1 MDHEN, CDR2 SYDVKM. This CDR3 is built from 13 residues. The V and J ends lost 7 bases and 5 bases respectively, with 14 bases between them.

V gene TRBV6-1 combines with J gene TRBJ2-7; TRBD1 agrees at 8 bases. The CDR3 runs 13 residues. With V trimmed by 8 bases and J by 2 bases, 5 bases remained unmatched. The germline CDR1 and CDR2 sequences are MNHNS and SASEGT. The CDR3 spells CASGVDRAYEQYF. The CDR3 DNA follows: TGTGCCAGCGGTGTGGACAGGGCCTACGAGCAGTACTTC.

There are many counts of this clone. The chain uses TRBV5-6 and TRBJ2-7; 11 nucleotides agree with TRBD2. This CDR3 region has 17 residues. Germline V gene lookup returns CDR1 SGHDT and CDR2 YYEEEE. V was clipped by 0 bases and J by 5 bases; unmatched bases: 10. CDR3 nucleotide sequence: TGTGCCAGCAGCTTGGGACTGAGACTAGCGGGATTCCACGAGCAGTACTTC. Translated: CASSLGLRLAGFHEQYF.

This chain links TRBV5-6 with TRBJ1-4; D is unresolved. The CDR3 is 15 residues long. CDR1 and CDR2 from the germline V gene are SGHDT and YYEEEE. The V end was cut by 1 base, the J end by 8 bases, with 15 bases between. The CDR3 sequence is CASSLKTLDVEKLFF. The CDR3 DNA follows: TGTGCCAGCAGCTTGAAAACCCTGGACGTCGAAAAACTGTTTTTT.

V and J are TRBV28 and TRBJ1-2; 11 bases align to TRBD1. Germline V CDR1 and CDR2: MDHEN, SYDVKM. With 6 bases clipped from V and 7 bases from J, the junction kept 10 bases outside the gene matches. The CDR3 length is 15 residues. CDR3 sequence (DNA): TGTGCCAGCAGCGATGGGGACAGGGGGTTTTCTGGCTACACCTTC. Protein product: CASSDGDRGFSGYTF.

CDR3 bases: TGTGCCAGTGGAACCCCCGGGCTTGGCGGGGGCAACTATGGCTACACCTTC. Residues: CASGTPGLGGGNYGYTF. This sequence joins TRBV19 and TRBJ1-2, with D maybe TRBD1 (6 bases). Germline V gene sequence: CDR1 LNHDA, CDR2 SQIVND (reference sequence). V was cut by 8 bases and J by 2 bases, with 24 bases left in between. The CDR3 has 17 amino acids.

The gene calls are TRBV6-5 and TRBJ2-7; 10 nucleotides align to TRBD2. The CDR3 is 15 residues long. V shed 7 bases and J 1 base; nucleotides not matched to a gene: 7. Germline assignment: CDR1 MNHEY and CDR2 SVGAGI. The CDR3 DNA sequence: TGTGCCAGCAATCCCGGGACTAGCGCTTCCTACGAGCAGTACTTC. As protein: CASNPGTSASYEQYF.

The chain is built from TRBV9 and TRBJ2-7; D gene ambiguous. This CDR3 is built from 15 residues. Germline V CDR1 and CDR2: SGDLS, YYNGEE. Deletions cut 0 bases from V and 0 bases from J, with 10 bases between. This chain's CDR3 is CASSVVGSASYEQYF. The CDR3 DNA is TGTGCCAGCAGCGTAGTAGGGTCAGCCTCCTACGAGCAGTACTTC.

For the CDR3, the DNA is TGTGCCAGTAGTATTAGTGGGACGGTCAACAATGAGCAGTTCTTC. As protein: CASSISGTVNNEQFF. The rearrangement joins TRBV19 to TRBJ2-1; D may match TRBD1 or TRBD2 (5 bases each). The CDR3 consists of 15 residues. CDR1 is LNHDA and CDR2 is SQIVND in the germline V gene (reference sequence). V was cut by 3 bases and J by 5 bases, with 14 bases left in between.

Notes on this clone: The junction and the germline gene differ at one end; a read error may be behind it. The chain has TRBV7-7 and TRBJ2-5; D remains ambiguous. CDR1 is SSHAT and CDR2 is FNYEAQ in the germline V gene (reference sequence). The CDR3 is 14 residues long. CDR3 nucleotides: TGTGCTAGCAGCTTGGGGTCCAGCCAAGAGACCCAGTACTTC. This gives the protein CASSLGSSQETQYF. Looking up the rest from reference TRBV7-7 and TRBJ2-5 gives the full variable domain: GAGVSQSPRYKVTKRGQDVTLRCDPISSHATLYWYQQALGQGPEFLTYFNYEAQPDKSGLPSDRFSAERPEGSISTLTIQRTEQRDSAMYRCASSLGSSQETQYFGPGTRLLVL.

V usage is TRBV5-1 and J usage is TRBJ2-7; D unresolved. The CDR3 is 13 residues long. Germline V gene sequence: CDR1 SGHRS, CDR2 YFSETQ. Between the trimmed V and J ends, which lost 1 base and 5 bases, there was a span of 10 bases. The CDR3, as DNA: TGCGCCAGCAGCTTGTTCCTGGGGAACGAGCAGTACTTC. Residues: CASSLFLGNEQYF.

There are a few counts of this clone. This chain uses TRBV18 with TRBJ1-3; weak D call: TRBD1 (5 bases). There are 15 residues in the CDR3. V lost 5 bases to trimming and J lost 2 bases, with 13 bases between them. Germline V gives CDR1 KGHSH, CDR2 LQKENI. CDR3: CASSANQGTGNTIYF. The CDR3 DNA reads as TGTGCCAGCTCAGCGAATCAGGGAACTGGAAACACCATATATTTT.

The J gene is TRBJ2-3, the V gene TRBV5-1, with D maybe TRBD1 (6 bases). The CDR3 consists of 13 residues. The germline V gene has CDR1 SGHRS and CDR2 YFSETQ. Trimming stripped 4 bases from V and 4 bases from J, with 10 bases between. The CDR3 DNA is TGCGCCAGCAGCATAGGACAGTCAGATACGCAGTATTTT. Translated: CASSIGQSDTQYF. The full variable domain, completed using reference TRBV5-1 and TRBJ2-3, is KAGVTQTPRYLIKTRGQQVTLSCSPISGHRSVSWYQQTPGQGLQFLFEYFSETQRNKGNFPGRFSGRQFSNSRSEMNVSTLELGDSALYLCASSIGQSDTQYFGPGTRLTVL.

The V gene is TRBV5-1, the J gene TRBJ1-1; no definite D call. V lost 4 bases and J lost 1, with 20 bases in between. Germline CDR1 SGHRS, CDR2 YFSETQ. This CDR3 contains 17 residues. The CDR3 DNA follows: TGCGCCAGCAGCCCCGTGCGACCCCCCATTGGGAACACTGAAGCTTTCTTT. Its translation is CASSPVRPPIGNTEAFF.

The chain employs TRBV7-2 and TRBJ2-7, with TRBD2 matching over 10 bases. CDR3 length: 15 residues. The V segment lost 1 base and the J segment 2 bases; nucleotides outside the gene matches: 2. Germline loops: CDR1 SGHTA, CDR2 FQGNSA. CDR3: CASSLVAGGTYEQYF. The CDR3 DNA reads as TGTGCCAGCAGCTTAGTAGCGGGAGGTACCTACGAGCAGTACTTC.

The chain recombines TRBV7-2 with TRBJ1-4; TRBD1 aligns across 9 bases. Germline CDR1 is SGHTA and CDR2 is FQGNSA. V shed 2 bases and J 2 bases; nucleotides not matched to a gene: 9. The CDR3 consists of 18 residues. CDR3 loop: CASSLRRDRARTNEKLFF. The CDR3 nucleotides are TGTGCCAGCAGCTTACGCCGGGACAGGGCACGGACTAATGAAAAACTGTTTTTT.

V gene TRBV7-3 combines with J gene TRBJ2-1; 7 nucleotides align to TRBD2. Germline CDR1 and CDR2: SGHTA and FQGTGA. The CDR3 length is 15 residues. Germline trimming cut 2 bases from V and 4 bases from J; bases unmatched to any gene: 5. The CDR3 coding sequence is TGTGCCAGCAGCTTATCGGCTAGCGGATACAATGAGCAGTTCTTC. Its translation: CASSLSASGYNEQFF.

CDR3 sequence reads: CASSQKGVGSSGNTIYF. Here the CDR3 DNA reads TGCGCCAGCAGCCAAAAAGGCGTGGGGTCGAGCGGAAACACCATATATTTT. The chain recombines TRBV4-1 with TRBJ1-3, with D unresolved. The CDR3 contains 17 residues. CDR1 is MGHRA and CDR2 is YSYEKL in the germline V gene. With 2 bases removed from V and 4 bases from J, the gap between germline ends came to 18 bases.

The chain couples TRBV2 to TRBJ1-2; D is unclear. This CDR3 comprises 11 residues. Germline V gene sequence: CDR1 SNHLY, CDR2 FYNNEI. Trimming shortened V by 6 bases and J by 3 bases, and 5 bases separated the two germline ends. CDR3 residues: CASRDHYGYTF. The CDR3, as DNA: TGTGCCAGCAGAGATCACTATGGCTACACCTTC.

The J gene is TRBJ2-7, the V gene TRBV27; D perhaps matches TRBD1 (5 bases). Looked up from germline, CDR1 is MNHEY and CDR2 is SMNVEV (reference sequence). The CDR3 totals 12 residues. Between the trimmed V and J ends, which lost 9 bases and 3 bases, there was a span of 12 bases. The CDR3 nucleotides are TGTGCCAGTTCAACAGGACGCTACGAGCAGTACTTC. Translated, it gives CASSTGRYEQYF.